The next 21 T cell receptor beta chains were all read from a single sample in a study of response to subunit inactivated influenza vaccine. MiXCR, applied by TCRdb to the RT-PCR reads, yields one record per CDR3 protein. Of hundreds of thousands of distinct CDR3 sequences in the sample, 10% to 15% were seen once. Sequencing was performed on PBMCs from blood, taken roughly 46 days after vaccination. These receptors were obtained from a man aged 50-59 years who received an inactivated influenza vaccine.

This clonotype showed up just a few times. The chain links TRBV6-2 or TRBV6-3 to TRBJ2-5; 8 bases align to TRBD2. CDR3 length: 15 amino acids. V shed 4 bases and J 2 bases; nucleotides not matched to a gene: 6. Germline CDR1 reads MNHEY; CDR2 reads SVGEGT. The CDR3 region is CASSSAGGSQETQYF. The CDR3 DNA reads TGTGCCAGCAGTTCGGCGGGGGGCTCACAAGAGACCCAGTACTTC.

This clonotype occurred a few times. The chain uses TRBV28 and TRBJ1-5, with no clear D. Germline CDR1 is MDHEN and CDR2 is SYDVKM. The CDR3 covers 12 residues. V dropped 6 bases and J dropped 11 bases, with 14 bases sitting between them. Here the CDR3 reads CASSPIRISQHF. Written as DNA, the CDR3 is TGTGCCAGCAGCCCCATTCGGATATCCCAGCATTTT. Together with reference TRBV28 and TRBJ1-5, the CDR3 gives the full variable domain: DVKVTQSSRYLVKRTGEKVFLECVQDMDHENMFWYRQDPGLGLRLIYFSYDVKMKEKGDIPEGYSVSREKKERFSLILESASTNQTSMYLCASSPIRISQHFGDGTRLSIL.

This clonotype was counted a few times. The J gene is TRBJ2-7, the V gene TRBV29-1, with 11 bases matching TRBD2. Losses at the gene ends were 5 bases for V and 5 bases for J; bases not matched to a gene: 8. This CDR3 is 14 amino acids long. Germline CDR1 and CDR2: SQVTM and ANQGSEA. In DNA form, the CDR3 reads TGCAGCGTTTTTAGCGGGAGGGCCAGCGACGAGCAGTACTTC. Encoded protein: CSVFSGRASDEQYF.

The chain uses TRBV18 and TRBJ2-2; D may be TRBD1 or TRBD2 (5 bases each). Germline CDR1 is KGHSH and CDR2 is LQKENI. The CDR3 contains 16 residues. The V and J ends lost 0 bases and 7 bases respectively, with 15 bases between them. CDR3: CASSPPSGPGSGELFF. For the CDR3, the DNA is TGTGCCAGCTCACCACCCTCTGGCCCAGGGAGCGGGGAGCTGTTTTTT.

The table lists this clonotype with a few counts. The chain employs TRBV6-1 and TRBJ2-5, with 9 nucleotides matching TRBD2. V trimming: 9 bases; J trimming: 5 bases; junction bases outside the gene matches: 13. Looked up from germline, CDR1 is MNHNS and CDR2 is SASEGT. This CDR3 contains 15 residues. The CDR3 reads CASRMSGGLGETQYF. CDR3 bases: TGTGCCAGTCGGATGAGCGGGGGGCTAGGGGAGACCCAGTACTTC.

Only a few counts were recorded for this clonotype. The chain couples TRBV29-1 to TRBJ2-7, with 7 bases aligning to TRBD1. In germline, CDR1 is SQVTM, CDR2 ANQGSEA. The junction had 9 bases not matched to a gene; V was cut back by 1 base and J by 9 bases. The CDR3 is 13 residues long. The CDR3 here is CSVEVANRGRQYF. CDR3 nucleotide sequence: TGCAGCGTTGAAGTCGCTAACAGGGGTCGGCAGTACTTC.

At least ten counts were recorded for this clonotype. This rearrangement joins TRBV25-1 to TRBJ1-1; maybe TRBD1 (5 bases). This CDR3 is built from 15 residues. Per germline, CDR1 MGHDK and CDR2 SYGVNS. The germline V and J ends were trimmed by 3 bases and 2 bases, with 13 bases remaining between them. CDR3 sequence (DNA): TGTGCCAGCAGTGATTGGAAGGGGACCAACACTGAAGCTTTCTTT. It codes for CASSDWKGTNTEAFF.

This clonotype was observed at least ten times. The V and J genes are TRBV7-2 and TRBJ2-3; 8 nucleotides align to TRBD2. Germline CDR1 reads SGHTA; CDR2 reads FQGNSA. This CDR3 has 16 amino acids. The J segment lost 1 base and the V segment lost 1 base, leaving 4 bases of the junction unmatched. The CDR3, as DNA: TGTGCCAGCAGCTTAGATATAGCGGGACGCACAGATACGCAGTATTTT. The encoded protein is CASSLDIAGRTDTQYF. The variable domain in full, completed from reference TRBV7-2 and TRBJ2-3, reads GAGVSQSPSNKVTEKGKDVELRCDPISGHTALYWYRQSLGQGLEFLIYFQGNSAPDKSGLPSDRFSAERTGGSVSTLTIQRTQQEDSAVYLCASSLDIAGRTDTQYFGPGTRLTVL.

V is TRBV5-5 and J is TRBJ2-7; D not certain. Trimming cost V 4 bases and J 0 bases, with 14 bases left between them. Germline lookup yields CDR1 SGHKS and CDR2 YYEKEE (reference sequence). The length of the CDR3 is 15 residues. The DNA for the CDR3 is TGTGCCAGCAGCCCTGGAATACAGAACTCCTACGAGCAGTACTTC. This sequence encodes CASSPGIQNSYEQYF.

This clonotype was seen a few times. The chain carries TRBV4-1 and TRBJ1-2; D might be TRBD1 (5 bases). This CDR3 comprises 17 residues. In germline, CDR1 is MGHRA, CDR2 YSYEKL. V lost 2 bases and J lost 5, with 21 bases in between. Written as DNA, the CDR3 is TGCGCCAGCAGCCAACCCCGAACAGGCGAAAGGGGTTATGGCTACACCTTC. Translation gives CASSQPRTGERGYGYTF.

V and J are TRBV12-3 or TRBV12-4 and TRBJ2-5; TRBD2 aligns across 9 bases. With 6 bases clipped from V and 5 bases from J, the junction kept 7 bases outside the gene matches. The CDR3 length is 14 residues. The CDR3 nucleotides read TGTGCCAGCAGAGAGGGACTAGCCCAGGAGACCCAGTACTTC. Its translation is CASREGLAQETQYF.

The V call is TRBV28, the J call TRBJ2-4; 10 nucleotides align to TRBD1. Germline CDR1 and CDR2: MDHEN and SYDVKM. CDR3 length equals 15 residues. Germline trimming cut 5 bases from V and 5 bases from J; bases unmatched to any gene: 6. The CDR3 DNA sequence: TGTGCCAGCAGTACCCGGGACAGGGGTCAAAACATTCAGTACTTC. Translated, it gives CASSTRDRGQNIQYF.

This clonotype was observed a few times. The chain joins TRBV6-5 to TRBJ2-3; no definite D call. V was shortened by 0 bases and J by 0 bases, with 7 bases between the two germline ends. Germline loops: CDR1 MNHEY, CDR2 SVGAGI. The CDR3 is 15 amino acids. The CDR3 DNA reads TGTGCCAGCAGTTACTCGATAGCAAGCACAGATACGCAGTATTTT. Its translation: CASSYSIASTDTQYF.

The chain has TRBV23-1 and TRBJ2-4; D remains ambiguous. TRBV23-1 is labeled an ORF, and its function is uncertain. V lost 3 bases to trimming and J lost 1 base, with 7 bases between them. CDR3 size: 14 residues. As DNA, the CDR3 is TGCGCCAGCAGTCATCGGGTGGCCAAAAACATTCAGTACTTC. Residues: CASSHRVAKNIQYF.

On this clonotype itself: It may be a read error: a sequence one base away is much more abundant. CDR3: CASTWDSYNEQFF. The CDR3 bases are TGTGCCAGCACCTGGGACAGCTACAATGAGCAGTTCTTC. The chain links TRBV12-3 or TRBV12-4 to TRBJ2-1; TRBD1 agrees at 7 bases. Losses at the gene ends were 7 bases for V and 3 bases for J; bases not matched to a gene: 3. CDR3 length equals 13 residues.

This chain links TRBV29-1 with TRBJ2-7; no clear D. Germline V lookup: CDR1 SQVTM, CDR2 ANQGSEA. V lost 6 bases to trimming and J lost 0 bases, with 12 bases between them. The CDR3 sequence is 13 residues long. The CDR3 DNA follows: TGCAGCGTCCTGAACGGGCCCTCCTACGAGCAGTACTTC. Protein: CSVLNGPSYEQYF.

The rearrangement links TRBV7-2 to TRBJ2-7; TRBD1 matches at 10 bases. The CDR3 length is 15 residues. V dropped 1 base and J dropped 5; count of bases not matched to a gene: 5. Germline lookup yields CDR1 SGHTA and CDR2 FQGNSA. The CDR3 is CASSLGFGQGDEQYF. CDR3 nucleotides: TGTGCCAGCAGCTTAGGGTTCGGACAGGGGGACGAGCAGTACTTC. Based on the CDR3 plus reference TRBV7-2 and TRBJ2-7, the full variable domain is GAGVSQSPSNKVTEKGKDVELRCDPISGHTALYWYRQSLGQGLEFLIYFQGNSAPDKSGLPSDRFSAERTGGSVSTLTIQRTQQEDSAVYLCASSLGFGQGDEQYFGPGTRLTVT.

This clonotype was detected only a few times. The chain couples TRBV6-2 or TRBV6-3 to TRBJ2-7; TRBD2 might be the D (6 bases). This CDR3 comprises 15 residues. Trimming left V 6 bases short and J 3 bases short, with 18 bases between. The germline gives CDR1 MNHEY, CDR2 SVGEGT. CDR3 region: CASSHDPGGSYEQYF. The CDR3 DNA reads TGTGCCAGCAGCCACGACCCCGGGGGAAGCTACGAGCAGTACTTC.

There are many counts of this clonotype. The V and J genes are TRBV12-3 or TRBV12-4 and TRBJ2-3; TRBD1 is a possible D gene (6 bases). The CDR3 totals 13 residues. Trimming shortened V by 10 bases and J by 2 bases, and 13 bases separated the two germline ends. CDR3 DNA sequence: TGTGCCACTCATCTGGGGGCCACAGATACGCAGTATTTT. This translates into CATHLGATDTQYF.

This clonotype appeared many times. The rearrangement joins TRBV3-1 to TRBJ2-1; possibly TRBD2 for D (5 bases). The length of the CDR3 is 14 residues. Trimming cost V 5 bases and J 3 bases, with 11 bases left between them. Looked up from germline, CDR1 is LGHDT and CDR2 is YNNKEL (reference sequence). For the CDR3, the DNA is TGTGCCAGCAGCTTTACTAGGTTCTACAATGAGCAGTTCTTC. Its protein product is CASSFTRFYNEQFF.

The CDR3 spells CASTPRGSGIYNEQFF. The CDR3 DNA sequence: TGTGCCAGCACACCCCGCGGTAGCGGGATCTACAATGAGCAGTTCTTC. The rearrangement joins TRBV6-2 or TRBV6-3 to TRBJ2-1; 8 bases agree with TRBD2. The CDR3 loop spans 16 amino acids. V shed 7 bases, J shed 3 bases, and the junction held 11 bases outside the gene matches. Germline loops: CDR1 MNHEY, CDR2 SVGEGT.